This T cell receptor (beta chain) derives from a study of PD-L1 blockade in urothelial cancer. As for the study in general: Counts from blood samples showed a median of about 150,000 T cells.

V lost 6 bases to trimming and J lost 1 base; unmatched junction nucleotides: 10. Germline assignment: CDR1 SNHLY and CDR2 FYNNEI. This CDR3 is built from 16 residues. The assay was immunoSEQ multiplex PCR, and TCRdb's table has in-frame clones only and misses some. The table has about 120,000 clones, about 83% seen once. Time point in this sample: peripheral blood 6 weeks after treatment start. Source: PBMCs, taken around atezolizumab (anti-PD-L1) treatment. The rearrangement links TRBV2 to TRBJ2-3, with TRBD1 identical over 7 bases. The receptor was derived from a man aged 50 to 59 with urothelial cancer. Here the CDR3 reads CASSRQGASGTDTQYF. CDR3 sequence (DNA): TGTGCCAGCAGCCGACAGGGTGCCTCGGGCACAGATACGCAGTATTTT.